The TCR beta chain under discussion was sequenced for a study of T cell responses to AZD1222 COVID-19 vaccine. As to this clone: A junction boundary mismatches the germline segment, possibly from a read error.

CDR3 length equals 13 residues. Germline values: CDR1 LGHDT, CDR2 YNNKEL (reference sequence). Generated by immunoSEQ multiplex PCR, the TCRdb table keeps only in-frame clones and is missing some. Here the sample spans some 87,000 clones, around 90% being singletons. The chain combines TRBV3-1 (or the pseudogene TRBV3-2) with TRBJ1-2; D is uncertain. The TCR sequence derives from an adult in good health. The source material was peripheral blood, sampled on day 0 of MenACWY control vaccination. CDR3 coding DNA: TGTGCCAGCAGCCAAGGTAGCGGCCAGAATCCTTACTTC. Protein sequence: CASSQGSGQNPYF.